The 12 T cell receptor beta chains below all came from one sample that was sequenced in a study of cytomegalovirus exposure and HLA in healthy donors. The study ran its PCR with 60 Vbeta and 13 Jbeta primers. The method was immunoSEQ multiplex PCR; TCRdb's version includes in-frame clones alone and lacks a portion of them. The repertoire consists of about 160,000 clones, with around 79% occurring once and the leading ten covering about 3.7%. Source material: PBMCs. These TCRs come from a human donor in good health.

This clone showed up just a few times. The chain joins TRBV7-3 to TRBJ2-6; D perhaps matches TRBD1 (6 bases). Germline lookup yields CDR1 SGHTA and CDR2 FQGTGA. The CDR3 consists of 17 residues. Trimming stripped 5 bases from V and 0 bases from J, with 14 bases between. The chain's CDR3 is CASSTGQLLSGANVLTF. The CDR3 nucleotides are TGTGCCAGCAGCACCGGACAGCTCCTCTCTGGGGCCAACGTCCTGACTTTC.

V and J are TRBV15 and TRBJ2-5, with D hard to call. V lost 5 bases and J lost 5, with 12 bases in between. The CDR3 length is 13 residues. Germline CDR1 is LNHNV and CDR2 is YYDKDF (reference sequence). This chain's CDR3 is CATSAQLVETQYF. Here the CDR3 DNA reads TGTGCCACCAGCGCACAGTTGGTGGAGACCCAGTACTTC.

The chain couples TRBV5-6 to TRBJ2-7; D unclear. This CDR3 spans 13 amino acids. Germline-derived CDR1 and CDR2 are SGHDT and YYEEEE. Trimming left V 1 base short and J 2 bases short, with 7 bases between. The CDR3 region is CASSLIRAYEQYF. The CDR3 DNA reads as TGTGCCAGCAGCTTGATCCGAGCCTACGAGCAGTACTTC.

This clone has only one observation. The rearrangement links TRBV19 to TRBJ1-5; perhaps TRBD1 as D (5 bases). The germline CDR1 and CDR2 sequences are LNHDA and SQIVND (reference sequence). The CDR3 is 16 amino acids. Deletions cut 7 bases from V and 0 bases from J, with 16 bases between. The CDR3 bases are TGTGCCAGTATATTTTCGGACAACTATAGCAATCAGCCCCAGCATTTT. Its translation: CASIFSDNYSNQPQHF.

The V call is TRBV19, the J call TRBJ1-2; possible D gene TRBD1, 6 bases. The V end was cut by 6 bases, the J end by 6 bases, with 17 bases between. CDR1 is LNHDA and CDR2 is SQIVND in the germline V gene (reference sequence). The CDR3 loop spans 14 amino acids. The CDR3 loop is CASSLGQTRHGYTF. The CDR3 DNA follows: TGTGCCAGTAGCCTCGGACAGACGCGTCATGGCTACACCTTC.

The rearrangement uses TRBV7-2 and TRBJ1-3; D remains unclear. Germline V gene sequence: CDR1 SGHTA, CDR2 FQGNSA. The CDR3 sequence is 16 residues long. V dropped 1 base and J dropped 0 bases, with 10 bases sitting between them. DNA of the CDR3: TGTGCCAGCAGCTTAGTTCAGGCAGTCTCTGGAAACACCATATATTTT. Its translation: CASSLVQAVSGNTIYF.

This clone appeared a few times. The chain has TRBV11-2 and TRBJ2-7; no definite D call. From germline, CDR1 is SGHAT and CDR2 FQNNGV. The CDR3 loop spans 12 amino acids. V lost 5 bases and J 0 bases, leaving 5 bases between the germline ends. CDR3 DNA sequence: TGTGCCAGCAGCCCCAGCTCCTACGAGCAGTACTTC. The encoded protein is CASSPSSYEQYF.

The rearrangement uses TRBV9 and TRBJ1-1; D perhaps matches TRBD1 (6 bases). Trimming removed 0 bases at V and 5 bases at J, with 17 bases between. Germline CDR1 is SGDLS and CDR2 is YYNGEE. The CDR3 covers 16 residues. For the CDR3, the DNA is TGTGCCAGCAGCGTAGGTTTTGGGCAGGGGCTGACTGAAGCTTTCTTT. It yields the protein CASSVGFGQGLTEAFF.

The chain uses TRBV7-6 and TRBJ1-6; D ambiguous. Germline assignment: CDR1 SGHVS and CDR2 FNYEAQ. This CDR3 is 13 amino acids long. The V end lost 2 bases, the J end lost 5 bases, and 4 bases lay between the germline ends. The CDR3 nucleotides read TGTGCCAGCAGCTTACGAGATAATTCACCCCTCCACTTT. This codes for CASSLRDNSPLHF.

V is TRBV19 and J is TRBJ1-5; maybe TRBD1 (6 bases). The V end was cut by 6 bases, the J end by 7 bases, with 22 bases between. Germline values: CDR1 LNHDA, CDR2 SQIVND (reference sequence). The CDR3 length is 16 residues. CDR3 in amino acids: CASSPLGKGGGQPQHF. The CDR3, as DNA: TGTGCCAGTAGCCCCCTGGGGAAGGGTGGGGGCCAGCCCCAGCATTTT.

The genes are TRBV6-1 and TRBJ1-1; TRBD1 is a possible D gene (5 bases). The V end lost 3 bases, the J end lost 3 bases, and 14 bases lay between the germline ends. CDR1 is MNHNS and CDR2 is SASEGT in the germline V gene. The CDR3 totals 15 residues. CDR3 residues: CASSDRRGWDTEAFF. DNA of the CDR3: TGTGCCAGCAGTGACAGGAGGGGCTGGGACACTGAAGCTTTCTTT.

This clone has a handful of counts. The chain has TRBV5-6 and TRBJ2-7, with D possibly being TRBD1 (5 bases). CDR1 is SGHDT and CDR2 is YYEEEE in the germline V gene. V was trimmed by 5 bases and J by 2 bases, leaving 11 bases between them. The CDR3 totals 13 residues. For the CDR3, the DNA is TGTGCCAGCAGACCCCAGGGTACCTACGAGCAGTACTTC. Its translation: CASRPQGTYEQYF.